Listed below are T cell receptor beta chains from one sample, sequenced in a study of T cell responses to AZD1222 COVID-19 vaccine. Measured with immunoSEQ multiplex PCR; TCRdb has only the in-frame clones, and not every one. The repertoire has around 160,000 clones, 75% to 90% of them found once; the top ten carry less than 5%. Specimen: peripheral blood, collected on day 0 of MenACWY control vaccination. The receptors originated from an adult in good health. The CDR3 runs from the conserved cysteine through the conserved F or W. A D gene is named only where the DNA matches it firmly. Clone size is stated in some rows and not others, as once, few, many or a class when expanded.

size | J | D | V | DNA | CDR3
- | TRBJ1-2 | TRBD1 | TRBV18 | TGTGCCAGCTCACCCCCCGGTGACAGGGGTTTCTCTGGAGGCTACACCTTC | CASSPPGDRGFSGGYTF
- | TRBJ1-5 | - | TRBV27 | TGTGCCAGCAGTCCAGGGTGGGGGAGCAATCAGCCCCAGCATTTT | CASSPGWGSNQPQHF
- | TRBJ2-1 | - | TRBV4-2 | TGTGCCAGCAGCCAAACCTCTAGCCACAATGAGCAGTTCTTC | CASSQTSSHNEQFF
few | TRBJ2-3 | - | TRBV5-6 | TGTGCCAGCAGCTGGACCACGGCAGATACGCAGTATTTT | CASSWTTADTQYF
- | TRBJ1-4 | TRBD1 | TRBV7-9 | TGTGCCAGCAGCGGCAACAGGGGTGAAAAACTGTTTTTT | CASSGNRGEKLFF
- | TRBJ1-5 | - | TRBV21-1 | TGTGCCAGCAGCGCCCGGGACCGTGAAGATTTTAGCAATCAGCCCCAGCATTTT | CASSARDREDFSNQPQHF
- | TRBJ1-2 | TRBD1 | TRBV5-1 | TGCGCCAGCAGCTCGGGACAGGGAAGCTATGGCTACACCTTC | CASSSGQGSYGYTF
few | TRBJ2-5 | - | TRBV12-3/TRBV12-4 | TGTGCCAGCACCCTTCACCGGGTTGAGACCCAGTACTTC | CASTLHRVETQYF
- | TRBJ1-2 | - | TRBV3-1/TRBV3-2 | TGTGCCAGCAGCCACCTCCAAGGGTATGGCTACACCTTC | CASSHLQGYGYTF
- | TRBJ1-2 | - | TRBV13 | TGTGCCAGCAGCTTAGGCGAGACAGGACGCGGCTACACCTTC | CASSLGETGRGYTF
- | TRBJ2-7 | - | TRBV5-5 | TGTGCCAGCAGCTTGGGGAGGGGCCTGACGGGCCCCGGGGATTCGGACTTC | CASSLGRGLTGPGDSDF
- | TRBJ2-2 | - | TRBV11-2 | TGTGCCAGCAGCAATATAGGGCAAAGAGGTGGCACCGGGGAGCTGTTTTTT | CASSNIGQRGGTGELFF
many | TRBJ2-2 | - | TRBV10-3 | TGTGCCATCAGTGAGTTGTCCCGGGAGCTGTTTTTT | CAISELSRELFF
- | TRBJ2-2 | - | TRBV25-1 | TGTGCCAGCAGTGGTGTACAGCCGAACACCGGGGAGCTGTTTTTT | CASSGVQPNTGELFF
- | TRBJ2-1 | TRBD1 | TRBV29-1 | TGCAGCGTTCAAGGGGGCATCTACAATGAGCAGTTCTTC | CSVQGGIYNEQFF
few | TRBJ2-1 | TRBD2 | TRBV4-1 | TGCGCCAGCAACGCAAGGCTAGCGGGGGGGCTTGATGAGCAGTTCTTC | CASNARLAGGLDEQFF
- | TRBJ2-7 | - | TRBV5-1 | TGCGCCAGCTGCGGTGGGTCAGGGCCAGCCGACGAGCAGTACTTC | CASCGGSGPADEQYF
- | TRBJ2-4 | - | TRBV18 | TGTGCCAGCTCATGGGGCCGAGATCTAGCCAAAAACATTCAGTACTTC | CASSWGRDLAKNIQYF
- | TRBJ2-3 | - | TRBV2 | TGTGCCAGCAGGAAGGGGACCCGAACAGATACGCAGTATTTT | CASRKGTRTDTQYF
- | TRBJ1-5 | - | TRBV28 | TGTGCCAGCGTGGGTGGGTCGGTTAATCAGCCCCAGCATTTT | CASVGGSVNQPQHF
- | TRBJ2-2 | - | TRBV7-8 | TGTGCCAGCAGCTTAGGAGGGGCCCCGGGGACCGGGGAGCTGTTTTTT | CASSLGGAPGTGELFF
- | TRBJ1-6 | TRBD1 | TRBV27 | TGTGCCAGCAGTTTCCTTGGACAGGGTAATTCACCCCTCCACTTT | CASSFLGQGNSPLHF
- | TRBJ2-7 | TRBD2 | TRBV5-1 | TGCGCCAGCAGCTTGGGGACTAGCGCATCTTGGGAGCAGTACTTC | CASSLGTSASWEQYF
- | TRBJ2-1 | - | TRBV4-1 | TGCGCCAGCAGCCAAGAACTTAGTCTCCAGTTAGGGAGGCGCTACAATGAGCAGTTCTTC | CASSQELSLQLGRRYNEQFF
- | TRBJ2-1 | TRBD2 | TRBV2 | TGTGCCAGCAGTGAAGCGGGACTAGCTAAAAATGAGCAGTTCTTC | CASSEAGLAKNEQFF
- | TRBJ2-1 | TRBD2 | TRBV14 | TGTGCCAGCAGCCCCCTAGCGGAGTTTCACAATGAGCAGTTCTTC | CASSPLAEFHNEQFF
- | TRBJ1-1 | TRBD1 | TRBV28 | TGTGCCAGCAGTGGGCCCGGCCGACAGGGCAGAGGGACCCGAGCTTTCTTT | CASSGPGRQGRGTRAFF
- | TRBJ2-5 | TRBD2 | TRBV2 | TGTGCCAGCACTAGAGCGGGGGCCGGGCAAGAGACCCAGTACTTC | CASTRAGAGQETQYF
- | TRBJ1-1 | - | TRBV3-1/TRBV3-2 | TGTGCCAGCAGCCCCCATGCCGGGGGGACTGAAGCTTTCTTT | CASSPHAGGTEAFF
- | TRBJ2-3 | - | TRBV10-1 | TGCGCCAGCGGCGAAGCCGGCACAGATACGCAGTATTTT | CASGEAGTDTQYF
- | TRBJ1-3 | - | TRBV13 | TGTGCCAGCAGCTTAGGGCTCCCCTCTGGAAACACCATATATTTT | CASSLGLPSGNTIYF
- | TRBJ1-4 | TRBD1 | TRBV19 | TGTGCCAGTAGTGATAACAGGGGGTCAACTAATGAAAAACTGTTTTTT | CASSDNRGSTNEKLFF
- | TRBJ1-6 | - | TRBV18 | TGTGCCAGCTCAGCAGATTTGGATAATTCACCCCTCCACTTT | CASSADLDNSPLHF